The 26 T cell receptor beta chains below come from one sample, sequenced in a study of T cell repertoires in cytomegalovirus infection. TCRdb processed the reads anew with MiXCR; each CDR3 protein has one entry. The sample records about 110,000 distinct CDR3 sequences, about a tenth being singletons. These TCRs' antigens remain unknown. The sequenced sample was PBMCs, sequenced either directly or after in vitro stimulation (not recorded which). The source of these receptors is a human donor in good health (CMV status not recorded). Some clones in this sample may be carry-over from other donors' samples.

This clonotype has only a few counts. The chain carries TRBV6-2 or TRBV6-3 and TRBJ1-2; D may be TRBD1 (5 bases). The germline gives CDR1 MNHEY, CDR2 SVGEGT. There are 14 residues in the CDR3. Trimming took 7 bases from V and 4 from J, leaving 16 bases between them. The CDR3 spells CASTRAGTSYGYTF. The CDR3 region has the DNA TGTGCCAGCACCCGAGCCGGGACGTCCTATGGCTACACCTTC.

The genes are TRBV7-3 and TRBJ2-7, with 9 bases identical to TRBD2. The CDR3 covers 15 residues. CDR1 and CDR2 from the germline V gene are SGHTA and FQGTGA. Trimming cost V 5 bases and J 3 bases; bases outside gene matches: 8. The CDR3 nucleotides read TGTGCCAGCAGCATGGACGCGGGAGGGCACTACGAGCAGTACTTC. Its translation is CASSMDAGGHYEQYF.

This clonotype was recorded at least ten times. In nucleotides, the CDR3 is TGTGCCAGCACCTTTGGGCGGGGTGTCGAGCAGTACTTC. This codes for CASTFGRGVEQYF. This chain connects TRBV7-8 to TRBJ2-7; maybe TRBD2 (6 bases). From germline, CDR1 is SGHVS and CDR2 FQNEAQ. The CDR3 is made up of 13 amino acids. The V end lost 7 bases, the J end lost 6 bases, and 16 bases lay between the germline ends.

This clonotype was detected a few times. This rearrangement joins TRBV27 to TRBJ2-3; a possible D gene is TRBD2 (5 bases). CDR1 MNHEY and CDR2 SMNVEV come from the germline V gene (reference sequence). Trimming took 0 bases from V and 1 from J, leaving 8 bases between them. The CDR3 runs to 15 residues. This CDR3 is CASSLSRAGTDTQYF. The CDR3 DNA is TGTGCCAGCAGTTTATCGCGGGCAGGCACAGATACGCAGTATTTT.

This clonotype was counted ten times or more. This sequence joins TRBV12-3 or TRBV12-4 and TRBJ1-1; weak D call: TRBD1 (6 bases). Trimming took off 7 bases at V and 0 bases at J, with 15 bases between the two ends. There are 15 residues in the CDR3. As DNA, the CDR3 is TGTGCCAGCACTCAAGCCGGACAGATGAACACTGAAGCTTTCTTT. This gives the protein CASTQAGQMNTEAFF.

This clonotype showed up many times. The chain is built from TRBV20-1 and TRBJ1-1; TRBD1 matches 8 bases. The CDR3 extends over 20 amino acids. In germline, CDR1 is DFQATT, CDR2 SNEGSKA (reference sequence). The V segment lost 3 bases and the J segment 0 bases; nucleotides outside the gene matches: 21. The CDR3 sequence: CSASVHPPTGDSHMNTEAFF. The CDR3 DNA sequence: TGCAGTGCTAGCGTGCATCCCCCGACAGGGGATTCCCACATGAACACTGAAGCTTTCTTT.

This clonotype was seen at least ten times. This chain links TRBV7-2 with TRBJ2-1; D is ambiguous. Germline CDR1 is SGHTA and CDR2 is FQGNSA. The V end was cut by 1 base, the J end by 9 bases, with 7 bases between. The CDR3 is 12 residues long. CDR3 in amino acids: CASSLVSGEQFF. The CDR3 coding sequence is TGTGCCAGCAGCTTAGTATCCGGTGAGCAGTTCTTC.

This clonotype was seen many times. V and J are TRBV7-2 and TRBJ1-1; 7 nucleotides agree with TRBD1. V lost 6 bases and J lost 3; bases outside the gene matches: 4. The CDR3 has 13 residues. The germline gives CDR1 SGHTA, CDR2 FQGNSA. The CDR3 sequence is CASRQTGYTEAFF. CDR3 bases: TGTGCCAGCAGACAGACAGGGTACACTGAAGCTTTCTTT.

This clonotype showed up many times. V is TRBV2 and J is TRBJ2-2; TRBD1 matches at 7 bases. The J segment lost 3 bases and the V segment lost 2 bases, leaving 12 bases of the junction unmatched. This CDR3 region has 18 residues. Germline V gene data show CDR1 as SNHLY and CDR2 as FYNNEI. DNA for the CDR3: TGTGCCAGCAGTGAAACCCCACGACAGGGTAGATACACCGGGGAGCTGTTTTTT. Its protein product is CASSETPRQGRYTGELFF.

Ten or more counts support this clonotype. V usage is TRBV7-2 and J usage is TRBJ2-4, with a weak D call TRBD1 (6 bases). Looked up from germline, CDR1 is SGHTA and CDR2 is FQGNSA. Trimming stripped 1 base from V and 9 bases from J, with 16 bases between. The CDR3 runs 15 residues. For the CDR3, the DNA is TGTGCCAGCAGCTTAGTCCTAAGGCAGGGGACCATTCAGTACTTC. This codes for CASSLVLRQGTIQYF.

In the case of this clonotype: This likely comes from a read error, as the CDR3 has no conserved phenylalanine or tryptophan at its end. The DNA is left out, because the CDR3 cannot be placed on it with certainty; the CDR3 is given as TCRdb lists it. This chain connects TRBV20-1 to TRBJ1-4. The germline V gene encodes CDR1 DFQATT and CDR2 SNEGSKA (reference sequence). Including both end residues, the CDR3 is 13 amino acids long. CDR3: CSARVLEDEKLFL.

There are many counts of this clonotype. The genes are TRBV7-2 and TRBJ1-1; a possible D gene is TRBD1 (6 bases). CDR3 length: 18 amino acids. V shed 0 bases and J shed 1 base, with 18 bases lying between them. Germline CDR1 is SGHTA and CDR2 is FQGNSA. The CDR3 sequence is CASSLAFFDRRTNTEAFF. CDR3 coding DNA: TGTGCCAGCAGCTTAGCGTTCTTTGACAGGAGAACGAACACTGAAGCTTTCTTT.

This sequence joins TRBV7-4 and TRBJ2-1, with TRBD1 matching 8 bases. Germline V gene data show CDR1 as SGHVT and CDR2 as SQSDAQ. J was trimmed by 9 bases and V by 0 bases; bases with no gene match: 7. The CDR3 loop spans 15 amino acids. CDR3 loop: CASSLARGQVFEQFF. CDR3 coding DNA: TGTGCCAGCAGCTTAGCCCGGGGACAGGTCTTTGAGCAGTTCTTC.

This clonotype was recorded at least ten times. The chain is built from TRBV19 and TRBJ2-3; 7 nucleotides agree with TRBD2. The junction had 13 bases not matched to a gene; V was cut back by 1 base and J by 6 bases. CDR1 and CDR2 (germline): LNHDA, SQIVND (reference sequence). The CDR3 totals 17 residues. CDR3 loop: CASSIGSFAGDIDTQYF. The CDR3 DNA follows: TGTGCCAGTAGTATAGGGTCCTTTGCGGGAGATATCGATACGCAGTATTTT.

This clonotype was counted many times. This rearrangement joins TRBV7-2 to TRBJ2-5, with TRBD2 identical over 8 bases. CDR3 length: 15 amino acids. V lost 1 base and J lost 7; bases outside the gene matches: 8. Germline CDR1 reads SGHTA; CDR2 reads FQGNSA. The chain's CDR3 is CASSLVAGGMGTQYF. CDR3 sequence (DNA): TGTGCCAGCAGCTTAGTTGCGGGAGGTATGGGGACCCAGTACTTC. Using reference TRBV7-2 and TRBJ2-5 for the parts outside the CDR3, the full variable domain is GAGVSQSPSNKVTEKGKDVELRCDPISGHTALYWYRQSLGQGLEFLIYFQGNSAPDKSGLPSDRFSAERTGGSVSTLTIQRTQQEDSAVYLCASSLVAGGMGTQYFGPGTRLLVL.

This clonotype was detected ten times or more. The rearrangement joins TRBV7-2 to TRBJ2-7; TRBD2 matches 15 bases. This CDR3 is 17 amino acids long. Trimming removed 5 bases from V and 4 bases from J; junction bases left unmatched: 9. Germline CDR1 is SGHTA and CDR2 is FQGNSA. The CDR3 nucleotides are TGTGCCAGCAGCGCTCGGACTAGCGGGAGGGTATGGTACGAGCAGTACTTC. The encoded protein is CASSARTSGRVWYEQYF.

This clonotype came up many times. The CDR3 nucleotides read TGTGCCAGCAGTTTATTCAGGGAGAAGGGGGAAAAACTGTTTTTT. Translating it yields CASSLFREKGEKLFF. This chain joins TRBV27 and TRBJ1-4; TRBD1 is a possible D gene (5 bases). This CDR3 comprises 15 residues. Germline CDR1 and CDR2: MNHEY and SMNVEV (reference sequence). Trimming removed 1 base at V and 8 bases at J, with 14 bases between.

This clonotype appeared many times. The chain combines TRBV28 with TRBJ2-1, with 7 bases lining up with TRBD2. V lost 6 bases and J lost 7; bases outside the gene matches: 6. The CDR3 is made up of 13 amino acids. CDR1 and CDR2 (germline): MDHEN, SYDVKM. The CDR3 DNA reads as TGTGCCAGCAGAGGCGGGAGCGGGAATGAGCAGTTCTTC. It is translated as CASRGGSGNEQFF.

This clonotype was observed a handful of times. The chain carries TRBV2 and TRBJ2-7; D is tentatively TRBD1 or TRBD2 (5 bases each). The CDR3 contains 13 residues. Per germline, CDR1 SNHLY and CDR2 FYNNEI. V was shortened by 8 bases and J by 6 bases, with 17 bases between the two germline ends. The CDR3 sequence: CASRDARVGEQYF. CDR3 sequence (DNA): TGTGCCAGCCGGGACGCCAGGGTAGGCGAGCAGTACTTC.

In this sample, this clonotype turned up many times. CDR3 amino acids: CASSLWTLETQYF. CDR3 DNA sequence: TGTGCCAGCAGCTTATGGACTCTAGAGACCCAGTACTTC. The chain recombines TRBV7-2 with TRBJ2-5, with D possibly being TRBD2 (5 bases). CDR3 length equals 13 residues. Trimming removed 2 bases at V and 4 bases at J, with 8 bases between. Germline V CDR1 and CDR2: SGHTA, FQGNSA.

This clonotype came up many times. The chain's CDR3 is CASSGNFDTEAFF. The CDR3 nucleotides read TGTGCCAGCAGTGGTAATTTTGACACTGAAGCTTTCTTT. The chain is built from TRBV6-1 and TRBJ1-1, with D unclear. The CDR3 is 13 amino acids. Germline loops: CDR1 MNHNS, CDR2 SASEGT. V lost 4 bases and J lost 3, with 9 bases in between.

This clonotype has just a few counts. The CDR3 nucleotides are TGTGCCAGTAGTCTTTACCGACCGACTAGCGGGGTAGTATTATTCTCCTACAATGAGCAGTTCTTC. It translates to CASSLYRPTSGVVLFSYNEQFF. The chain couples TRBV19 to TRBJ2-1; 11 nucleotides align to TRBD2. Unmatched junction bases numbered 21, after V lost 5 bases and J lost 0 bases. Germline CDR1 is LNHDA and CDR2 is SQIVND (reference sequence). This CDR3 spans 22 amino acids.

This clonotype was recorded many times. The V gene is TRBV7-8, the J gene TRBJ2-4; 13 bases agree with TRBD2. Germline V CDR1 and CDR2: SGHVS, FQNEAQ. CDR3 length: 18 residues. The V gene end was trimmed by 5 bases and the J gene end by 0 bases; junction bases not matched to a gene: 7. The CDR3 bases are TGTGCCAGCAGCCCGGGACTAGCGGGATCTCTAGCCAAAAACATTCAGTACTTC. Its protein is CASSPGLAGSLAKNIQYF. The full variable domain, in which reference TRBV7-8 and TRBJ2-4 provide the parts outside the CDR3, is GAGVSQSPRYKVAKRGQDVALRCDPISGHVSLFWYQQALGQGPEFLTYFQNEAQLDKSGLPSDRFFAERPEGSVSTLKIQRTQQEDSAVYLCASSPGLAGSLAKNIQYFGAGTRLSVL.

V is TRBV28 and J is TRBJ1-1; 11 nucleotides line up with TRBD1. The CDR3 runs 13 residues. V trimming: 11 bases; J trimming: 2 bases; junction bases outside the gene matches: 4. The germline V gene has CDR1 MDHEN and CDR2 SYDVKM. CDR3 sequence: CAGQGADNTEAFF. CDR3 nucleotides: TGTGCCGGACAGGGGGCGGATAACACTGAAGCTTTCTTT.

In DNA form, the CDR3 reads TGTGCCAGCAGCAGAACAGGGGGCCCCTACGAGCAGTACTTC. It yields the protein CASSRTGGPYEQYF. The chain employs TRBV28 and TRBJ2-7; 9 bases map to TRBD1. CDR1 is MDHEN, CDR2 SYDVKM, per germline. The CDR3 loop spans 14 amino acids. V lost 6 bases and J lost 2; bases outside the gene matches: 5. Combining the CDR3 with reference TRBV28 and TRBJ2-7 gives the whole variable domain DVKVTQSSRYLVKRTGEKVFLECVQDMDHENMFWYRQDPGLGLRLIYFSYDVKMKEKGDIPEGYSVSREKKERFSLILESASTNQTSMYLCASSRTGGPYEQYFGPGTRLTVT.

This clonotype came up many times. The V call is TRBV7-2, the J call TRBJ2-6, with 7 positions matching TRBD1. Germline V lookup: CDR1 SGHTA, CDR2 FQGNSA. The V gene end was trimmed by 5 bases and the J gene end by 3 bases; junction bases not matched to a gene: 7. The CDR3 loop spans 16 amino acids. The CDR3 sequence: CASSPLAGGGANVLTF. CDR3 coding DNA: TGTGCCAGCAGCCCCCTCGCAGGGGGTGGGGCCAACGTCCTGACTTTC.